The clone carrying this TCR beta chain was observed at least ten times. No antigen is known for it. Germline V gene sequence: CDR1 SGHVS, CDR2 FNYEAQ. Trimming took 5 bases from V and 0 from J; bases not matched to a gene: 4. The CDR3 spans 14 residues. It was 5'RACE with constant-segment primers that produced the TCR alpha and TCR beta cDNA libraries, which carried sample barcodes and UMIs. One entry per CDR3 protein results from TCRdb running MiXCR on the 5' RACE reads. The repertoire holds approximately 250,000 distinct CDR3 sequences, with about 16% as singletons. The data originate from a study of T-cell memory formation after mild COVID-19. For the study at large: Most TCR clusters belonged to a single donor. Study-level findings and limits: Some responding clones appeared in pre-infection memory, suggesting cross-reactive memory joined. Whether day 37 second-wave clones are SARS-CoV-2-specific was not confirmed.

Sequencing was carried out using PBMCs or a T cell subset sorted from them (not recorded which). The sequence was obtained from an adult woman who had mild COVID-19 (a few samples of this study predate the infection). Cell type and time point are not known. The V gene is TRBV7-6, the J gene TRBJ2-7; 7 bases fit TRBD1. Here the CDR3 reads CASSEGTASYEQYF. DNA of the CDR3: TGTGCCAGCAGCGAAGGGACAGCCTCCTACGAGCAGTACTTC.